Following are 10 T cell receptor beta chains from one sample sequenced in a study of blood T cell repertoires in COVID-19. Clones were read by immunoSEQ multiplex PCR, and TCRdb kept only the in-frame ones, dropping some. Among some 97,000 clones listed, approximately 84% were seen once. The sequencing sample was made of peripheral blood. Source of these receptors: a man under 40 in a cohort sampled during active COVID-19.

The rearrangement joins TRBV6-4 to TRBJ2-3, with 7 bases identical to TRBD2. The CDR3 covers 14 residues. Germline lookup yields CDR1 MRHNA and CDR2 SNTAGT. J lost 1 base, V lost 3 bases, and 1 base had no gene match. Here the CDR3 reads CASSDRGGTDTQYF. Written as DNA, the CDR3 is TGTGCCAGCAGTGATCGGGGGGGCACAGATACGCAGTATTTT.

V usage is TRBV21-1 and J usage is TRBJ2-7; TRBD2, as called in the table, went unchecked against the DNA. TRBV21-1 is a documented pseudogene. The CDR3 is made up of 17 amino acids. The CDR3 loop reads CASSRKRDGGSSYEQYF. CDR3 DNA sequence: TGTGCCAGCAGCAGAAAACGTGACGGGGGAAGCTCCTACGAGCAGTACTTC.

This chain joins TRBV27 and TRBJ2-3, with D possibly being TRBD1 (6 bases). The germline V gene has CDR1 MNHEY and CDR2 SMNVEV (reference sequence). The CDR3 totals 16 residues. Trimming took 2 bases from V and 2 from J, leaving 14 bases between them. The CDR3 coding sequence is TGTGCCAGCAGTTTACTAGGGGACATCAACACAGATACGCAGTATTTT. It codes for CASSLLGDINTDTQYF.

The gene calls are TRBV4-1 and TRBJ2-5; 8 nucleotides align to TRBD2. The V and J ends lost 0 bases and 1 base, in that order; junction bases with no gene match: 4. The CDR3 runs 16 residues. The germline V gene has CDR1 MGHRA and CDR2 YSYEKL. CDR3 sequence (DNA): TGCGCCAGCAGCCAAGATCTCGGGGGGGGCCAAGAGACCCAGTACTTC. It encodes CASSQDLGGGQETQYF.

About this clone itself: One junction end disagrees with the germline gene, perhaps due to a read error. This CDR3 is CASRYQETQYF. The CDR3 DNA reads TGTGCCAGCAGGTACCAGGAGACCCAGTACTTC. The chain employs TRBV12-3 or TRBV12-4 and TRBJ2-5; unclear D gene. This CDR3 has 11 residues.

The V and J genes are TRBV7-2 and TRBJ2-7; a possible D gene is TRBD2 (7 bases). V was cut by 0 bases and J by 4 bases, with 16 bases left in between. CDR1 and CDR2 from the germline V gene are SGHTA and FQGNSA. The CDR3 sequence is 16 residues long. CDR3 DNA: TGTGCCAGCAGCTTAGCGAGGGGCGGGGGCTTGTACGAGCAGTACTTC. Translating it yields CASSLARGGGLYEQYF.

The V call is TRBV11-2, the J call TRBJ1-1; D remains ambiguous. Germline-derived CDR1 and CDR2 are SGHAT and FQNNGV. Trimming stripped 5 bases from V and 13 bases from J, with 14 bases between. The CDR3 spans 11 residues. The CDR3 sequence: CASSPGNLVFF. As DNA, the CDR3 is TGTGCCAGCAGCCCGGGAAATTTGGTTTTCTTT.

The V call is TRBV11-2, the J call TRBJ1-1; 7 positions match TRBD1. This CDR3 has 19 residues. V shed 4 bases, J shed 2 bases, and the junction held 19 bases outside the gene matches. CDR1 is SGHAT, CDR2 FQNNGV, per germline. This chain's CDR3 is CASSSPHTPEGAGNTEAFF. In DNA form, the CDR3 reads TGTGCCAGCAGCTCCCCACACACACCCGAGGGGGCGGGTAACACTGAAGCTTTCTTT.

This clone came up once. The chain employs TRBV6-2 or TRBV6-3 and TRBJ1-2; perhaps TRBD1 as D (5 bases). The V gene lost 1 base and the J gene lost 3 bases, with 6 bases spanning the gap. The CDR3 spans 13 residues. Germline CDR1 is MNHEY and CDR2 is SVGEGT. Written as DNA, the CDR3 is TGTGCCAGCAGTTACTTGACAGACTATGGCTACACCTTC. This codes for CASSYLTDYGYTF.

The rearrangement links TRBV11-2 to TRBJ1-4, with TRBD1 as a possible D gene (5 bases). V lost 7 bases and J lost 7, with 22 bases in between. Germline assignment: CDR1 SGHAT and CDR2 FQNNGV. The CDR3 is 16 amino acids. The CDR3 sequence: CASTPGRGGIFEKLFF. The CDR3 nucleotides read TGTGCCAGCACCCCTGGTCGTGGGGGGATATTTGAAAAACTGTTTTTT. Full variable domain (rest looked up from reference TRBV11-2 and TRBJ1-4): EAGVAQSPRYKIIEKRQSVAFWCNPISGHATLYWYQQILGQGPKLLIQFQNNGVVDDSQLPKDRFSAERLKGVDSTLKIQPAKLEDSAVYLCASTPGRGGIFEKLFFGSGTQLSVL.